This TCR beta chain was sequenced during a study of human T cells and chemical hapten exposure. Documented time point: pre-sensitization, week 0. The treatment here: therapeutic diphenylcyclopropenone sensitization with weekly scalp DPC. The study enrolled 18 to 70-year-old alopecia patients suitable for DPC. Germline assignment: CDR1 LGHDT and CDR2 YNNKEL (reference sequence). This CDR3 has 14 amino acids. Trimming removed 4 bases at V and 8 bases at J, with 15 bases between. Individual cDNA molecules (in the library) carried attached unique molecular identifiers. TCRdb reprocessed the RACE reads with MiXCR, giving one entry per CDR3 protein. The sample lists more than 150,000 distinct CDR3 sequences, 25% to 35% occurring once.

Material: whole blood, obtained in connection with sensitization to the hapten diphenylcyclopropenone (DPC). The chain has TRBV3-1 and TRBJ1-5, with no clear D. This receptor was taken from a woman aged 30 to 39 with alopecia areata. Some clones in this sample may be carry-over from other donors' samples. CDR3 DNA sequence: TGTGCCAGCAGCCTTGGCAGGTCTATCGAGCCCCAGCATTTT. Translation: CASSLGRSIEPQHF.